Listed below are T cell receptor beta chains from one sample, sequenced in a study of blood T cell repertoires in COVID-19. The assay was immunoSEQ multiplex PCR, and TCRdb's table has in-frame clones only and misses some. The sample comprises over 150,000 clones, approximately 85% of which are singletons, and 0.63% rests with the top ten. Sequencing was done on a sample of peripheral blood. These receptors came from a man in his sixties with COVID-19, enrolled during active disease. CDR3s leave out the opening cysteine and the closing phenylalanine or tryptophan. Each record gives: V gene, J gene, CDR3 protein.

>TRBV19|TRBJ2-6
ASSRGQGYAGANVLT
>TRBV27|TRBJ1-2
ASSPGQGAFGYGYT
>TRBV28|TRBJ1-2
ASSSLPVSYGYT
>TRBV25-1|TRBJ1-1
ASSAWANRGTEAF
>TRBV14|TRBJ1-2
ASSPQTNYGYT
>TRBV7-2|TRBJ2-1
ASSYDYFEQF
>TRBV2|TRBJ1-2
ASSGTGPYGYT
>TRBV9|TRBJ1-3
ASSEGTVSGNTIY
>TRBV7-3|TRBJ1-3
ASSLNPGDGNTIY
>TRBV18|TRBJ2-2
ASSPQGLTGELF
>TRBV11-2|TRBJ1-3
ASTSGGSGNTIY
>TRBV6-2/TRBV6-3|TRBJ2-7
ASSYGPPGGGYEQY
>TRBV9|TRBJ1-4
ASSGGQTNEKLF
>TRBV5-1|TRBJ2-2
ASSLSRDRGRTGELF
>TRBV7-9|TRBJ1-2
ASSLMSQVSGYT
>TRBV14|TRBJ2-6
ASSQDFSSGANVLT
>TRBV12-3/TRBV12-4|TRBJ1-4
ASTSNEKLF
>TRBV3-1/TRBV3-2|TRBJ2-5
ASSQGGWQTQY
>TRBV18|TRBJ2-5
ASSVGTSGSETQY
>TRBV4-1|TRBJ2-5
ASSRYDSTNQETQY
>TRBV15|TRBJ2-3
ATSLGILPREDTQY
>TRBV6-6|TRBJ1-2
ASSSNRAPDGYT
>TRBV9|TRBJ1-6
ASSVAPGVLYNSPLH
>TRBV11-3|TRBJ1-1
ASSPRAAGDTEAF
>TRBV3-1/TRBV3-2|TRBJ2-7
ASSQEFRGRAFEQY
>TRBV24-1|TRBJ1-5
ATSDSRTDRKNQPQH
>TRBV18|TRBJ2-7
ASSGAGGYEQY
>TRBV9|TRBJ2-1
ASSRKRGGGNEQF
>TRBV6-5|TRBJ1-1
ASMSPSGGFTEAF
>TRBV9|TRBJ1-5
ASSAGTINQPQH
>TRBV7-2|TRBJ1-2
ASSLGHLSYGYT
>TRBV18|TRBJ1-5
ASSPGAGAGQPQH